This T cell receptor beta chain was sequenced for a study of cytomegalovirus exposure and HLA in healthy donors. General study points: An ancestry cluster, one associated with Asian ancestry, reportedly showed fewer N-insertions than the approximately 670-donor mean in a later analysis. TCR beta V- and J-gene trimming was later associated with a missense DCLRE1C variant.

Each donor was healthy, and each was a bone marrow donor. Comment on this clone: Its target is unknown.

PCR involved 60 Vbeta and 13 Jbeta primers. Authors' processing steps: There were about 88 million unique TCR beta chains by a later count, and 10 million to 12 million of them were shared. Assay: immunoSEQ multiplex PCR; the TCRdb copy retains only in-frame clones and omits some. V and J calls and clone size are as listed in that table; D and trimming were resolved from the DNA. The table records about 170,000 clones, about 80% of them present only once. The junction had 3 bases not matched to a gene; V was cut back by 5 bases and J by 2 bases. The CDR3 is made up of 14 amino acids. Looked up from germline, CDR1 is SGHTA and CDR2 is FQGNSA.

V gene TRBV7-2 combines with J gene TRBJ1-2; TRBD1 agrees at 9 bases. What was sequenced was PBMCs. This clonotype originated in a female donor in good health and CMV-seronegative. The CDR3 sequence is CASSTGTGNYGYTF. In nucleotides, the CDR3 is TGTGCCAGCAGCACAGGGACAGGGAACTATGGCTACACCTTC.